A selection of T cell receptor beta chains follows, all from one sample in a study of shared clonotypes between healthy human individuals. Generated by immunoSEQ multiplex PCR, the TCRdb table keeps only in-frame clones and is missing some. Among 600,000 to 800,000 clones, 55% to 80% were seen once, and the ten largest hold approximately 1.7%. Sequenced input: memory CD4+ T cells sorted from blood. All receptors come from a young woman in good health. Each CDR3 is given with its conserved first and last residue. A D gene is named only where the DNA matches it firmly. Clone size is given for some rows only: seen once, a few or many times, or a class if the clone is expanded.

J,D,size,V,CDR3,DNA
TRBJ2-3,NA,NA,TRBV4-2,CASSQGEATDTQYF,TGTGCCAGCAGCCAAGGCGAGGCCACAGATACGCAGTATTTT
TRBJ1-1,TRBD1,NA,TRBV25-1,CASSDAMGAGGTEAFF,TGTGCCAGCAGTGACGCGATGGGGGCAGGGGGCACTGAAGCTTTCTTT
TRBJ2-7,NA,NA,TRBV5-6,CASSKQGTHEQYF,TGTGCCAGCAGCAAGCAGGGGACCCACGAGCAGTACTTC
TRBJ2-1,NA,NA,TRBV4-1,CASSLQGGGYNEQFF,TGCGCCAGCAGCCTACAGGGTGGTGGGTACAATGAGCAGTTCTTC
TRBJ1-4,NA,few,TRBV28,CASTPRRTRTELFF,TGTGCCAGCACCCCGCGTCGCACAAGGACGGAACTGTTTTTT
TRBJ2-1,NA,NA,TRBV28,CASSLGVFQASGLSYNEQFF,TGTGCCAGCAGTTTGGGGGTGTTCCAGGCTTCAGGGTTATCCTACAATGAGCAGTTCTTC
TRBJ1-1,NA,NA,TRBV28,CASSQHDRPNTEAFF,TGTGCCAGCAGCCAACACGACAGACCGAACACTGAAGCTTTCTTT
TRBJ2-1,NA,few,TRBV7-8,CASSSQTGGHNEQFF,TGTGCCAGCAGCTCCCAGACTGGCGGCCACAATGAGCAGTTCTTC
TRBJ2-3,TRBD2,NA,TRBV7-8,CASSLFGGRAGVDTQYF,TGTGCCAGCAGCTTATTTGGCGGGAGAGCTGGTGTAGATACGCAGTATTTT
TRBJ2-2,NA,NA,TRBV15,CATSSPLSGTNTGELFF,TGTGCCACCAGCAGCCCGTTAAGCGGAACGAACACCGGGGAGCTGTTTTTT
TRBJ1-4,TRBD1,NA,TRBV6-1,CASRGTGAAEKLFF,TGTGCCAGCAGAGGGACAGGGGCAGCTGAAAAACTGTTTTTT
TRBJ2-1,NA,NA,TRBV7-6,CASSLTGAGSNEQFF,TGTGCCAGCAGCTTAACCGGTGCAGGGAGCAATGAGCAGTTCTTC
TRBJ1-1,TRBD1,NA,TRBV7-2,CASSLVSDREAFF,TGTGCCAGCAGCTTAGTTTCGGACAGGGAAGCTTTCTTT